The TCR beta chain described here comes from a study of T cells in narcolepsy. Overall study context: Healthy controls were enrolled alongside patients with narcolepsy type 1 or type 2.

Concerning this clone itself: The target antigen is unknown.

Data came from immunoSEQ multiplex PCR; TCRdb stores just in-frame clones and leaves some out. The sample lists approximately 25,000 clones, roughly 86% occurring once. The study, taken as a whole, reports: Autoreactive clone sequences were missing from some blood memory CD4+ repertoires. Reportedly, autoreactive clonotypes were serially detected in patients' blood but not controls'.

The specimen sequenced was CD45RA- memory CD4+ T cells from PBMCs. This TCR derives from a human donor with narcolepsy.

The DNA for the CDR3 is TGTGCCAGCAGTTACTTGGACAGGGGTTCCGAGCAGTACTTC. Translation gives CASSYLDRGSEQYF. The chain combines TRBV6-5 with TRBJ2-7; 9 nucleotides line up with TRBD1. The CDR3 is 14 amino acids. Looked up from germline, CDR1 is MNHEY and CDR2 is SVGAGI. J lost 6 bases, V lost 1 base, and 4 bases had no gene match.